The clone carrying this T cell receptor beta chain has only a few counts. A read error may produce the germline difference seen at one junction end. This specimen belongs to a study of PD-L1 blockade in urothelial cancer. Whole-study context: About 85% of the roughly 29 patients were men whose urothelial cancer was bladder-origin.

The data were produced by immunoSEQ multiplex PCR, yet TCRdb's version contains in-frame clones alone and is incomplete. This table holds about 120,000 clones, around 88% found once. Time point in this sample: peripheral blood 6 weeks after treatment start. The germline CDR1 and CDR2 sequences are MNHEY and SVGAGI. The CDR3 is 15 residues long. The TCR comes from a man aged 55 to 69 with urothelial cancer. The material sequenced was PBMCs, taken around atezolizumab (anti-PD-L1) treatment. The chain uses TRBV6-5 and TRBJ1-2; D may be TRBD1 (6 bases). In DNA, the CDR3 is TGTGCCAGCAGATACTGGACAGAAACTAACTATGGCTACACCTTC. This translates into CASRYWTETNYGYTF.